The 7 T cell receptor beta chains presented below share a single source sample, sequenced in a study of shared clonotypes between healthy human individuals. Assay used: immunoSEQ multiplex PCR; TCRdb lists only in-frame clones, some missing. Of about 2.1 million clones detected, approximately 92% appear once; the ten largest clones hold around 1.7%. Naive CD8 cells were CD45RO-negative, positively selected for CCR7, excluding terminally differentiated effector memory CD45RA+ cells. Sequenced: naive CD8+ T cells from PBMCs. Receptors were obtained from a man between 18 and 35 years old in good health. Some clones in this sample may be carry-over from other donors' samples.

The chain carries TRBV11-2 and TRBJ2-2; D is ambiguous. The CDR3 consists of 12 residues. The V gene's germline CDR1 is SGHAT and CDR2 FQNNGV. Trimming stripped 6 bases from V and 6 bases from J, with 8 bases between. The DNA of the CDR3 is TGTGCCAGCAGTTCAAGCTCCGGGGAGCTGTTTTTT. Translation: CASSSSSGELFF.

In its sample, this clone was seen a few times. This chain links TRBV7-9 with TRBJ1-2, with 7 bases fitting TRBD1. Germline V gene lookup returns CDR1 SEHNR and CDR2 FQNEAQ (reference sequence). There are 14 residues in the CDR3. The junction had 6 bases not matched to a gene; V was cut back by 4 bases and J by 4 bases. CDR3 amino acids: CASSSGTALYGYTF. The DNA for the CDR3 is TGTGCCAGCAGCTCCGGGACAGCCCTCTATGGCTACACCTTC. The full variable domain, in which reference TRBV7-9 and TRBJ1-2 provide the parts outside the CDR3, is DTGVSQNPRHKITKRGQNVTFRCDPISEHNRLYWYRQTLGQGPEFLTYFQNEAQLEKSRLLSDRFSAERPKGSFSTLEIQRTEQGDSAMYLCASSSGTALYGYTFGSGTRLTVV.

The V call is TRBV19, the J call TRBJ1-5; D is unclear. Germline V gene lookup returns CDR1 LNHDA and CDR2 SQIVND (reference sequence). V was cut by 7 bases and J by 1 base, with 14 bases left in between. The CDR3 has 15 residues. The CDR3 spells CASNTRTGSNQPQHF. DNA of the CDR3: TGTGCCAGTAACACCCGTACGGGCAGCAATCAGCCCCAGCATTTT.

The genes are TRBV27 and TRBJ2-7; possibly TRBD1 or TRBD2 for D (5 bases each). This CDR3 has 17 residues. Looked up from germline, CDR1 is MNHEY and CDR2 is SMNVEV (reference sequence). Trimming stripped 5 bases from V and 0 bases from J, with 20 bases between. The CDR3 is CASSVTAGTLSSYEQYF. The CDR3, as DNA: TGTGCCAGCAGTGTCACGGCCGGGACGTTAAGCTCCTACGAGCAGTACTTC.

This chain uses TRBV7-9 with TRBJ1-2; TRBD1 matches 8 bases. The V gene end was trimmed by 5 bases and the J gene end by 6 bases; junction bases not matched to a gene: 8. Germline V gene lookup returns CDR1 SEHNR and CDR2 FQNEAQ (reference sequence). The CDR3 totals 14 residues. The DNA for the CDR3 is TGTGCCAGCAGCCAAGGACAGGGCATTGATGGCTACACCTTC. Translated, it gives CASSQGQGIDGYTF.

V gene TRBV7-9 combines with J gene TRBJ2-7; 8 bases fit TRBD2. Trimming removed 0 bases from V and 6 bases from J; junction bases left unmatched: 7. Germline-derived CDR1 and CDR2 are SEHNR and FQNEAQ (reference sequence). This CDR3 has 15 amino acids. The CDR3 sequence: CASSLAMGLVAEQYF. In nucleotides, the CDR3 is TGTGCCAGCAGCTTAGCGATGGGACTAGTCGCCGAGCAGTACTTC.

This rearrangement joins TRBV4-1 to TRBJ2-2; D remains unclear. The CDR3 is made up of 14 amino acids. With 3 bases removed from V and 1 base from J, the gap between germline ends came to 6 bases. CDR1 and CDR2 from the germline V gene are MGHRA and YSYEKL. The CDR3 is CASSHMGNTGELFF. For the CDR3, the DNA is TGCGCCAGCAGCCATATGGGGAACACCGGGGAGCTGTTTTTT.